This T cell receptor beta chain was documented in a study of shared clonotypes between healthy human individuals. Study observations and caveats: Large sequencing depth failed to make sorted-subset sequencing complete, rarefaction showed.

Once extracted for a subset, genomic DNA was divided evenly among several immunoSEQ plates. The repertoire was sequenced with immunoSEQ multiplex PCR; TCRdb's copy has only in-frame clones and lacks some. The sample holds approximately 1,000,000 clones, around three quarters seen once. Concerning this clone itself: Its specificity is unknown.

Trimming removed 1 base at V and 4 bases at J, with 10 bases between. This CDR3 is 14 amino acids long. Germline CDR1 is SEHNR and CDR2 is FQNEAQ (reference sequence). This rearrangement joins TRBV7-9 to TRBJ1-1; the D is unclear. The origin of this receptor is a man in his late teens or twenties in good health. Some clones in this sample may be carry-over from other donors' samples. The specimen sequenced was memory CD4+ T cells from PBMCs. Subset given: CD45RA-negative fraction. The CDR3 loop is CASSLGVTGTEAFF. CDR3 nucleotide sequence: TGTGCCAGCAGCTTAGGGGTAACGGGCACTGAAGCTTTCTTT.